These T cell receptor beta chains were read from a single sample in a study of Ad26.COV2.S vaccination and SARS-CoV-2 variants. Some clones are missing from TCRdb's copy, which holds only in-frame ones; the method was immunoSEQ multiplex PCR. Here the sample spans roughly 380,000 clones, 92% being singletons. The material sequenced was peripheral blood, taken after recovery from COVID-19. The receptor source for this set is a human donor who had recovered from COVID-19. The CDR3 runs from the conserved cysteine through the conserved F or W. Fields, in order: V gene, D gene, J gene, clone size, CDR3 DNA, CDR3 protein. D genes are given only for firm matches. Rows may omit the clone size; those that give it use once, few, many or a size class.

v_call: TRBV9; d_call: TRBD2; j_call: TRBJ2-1; clone_size: .; cdr3_nt: TGTGCCAGCAGCCTGATGGACGCCGGGGGGGCTGAGCAGTTCTTC; cdr3_aa: CASSLMDAGGAEQFF
v_call: TRBV3-1/TRBV3-2; d_call: .; j_call: TRBJ1-2; clone_size: .; cdr3_nt: TGTGCCAGCAGCCAAACAAACTATGGCTACACCTTC; cdr3_aa: CASSQTNYGYTF
v_call: TRBV4-1; d_call: .; j_call: TRBJ1-1; clone_size: .; cdr3_nt: TGCGCCAGCAGCCAAGACTCTTGGGGGACGGAGCCCAGGGGAGCTTTCTTT; cdr3_aa: CASSQDSWGTEPRGAFF
v_call: TRBV6-5; d_call: TRBD2; j_call: TRBJ2-5; clone_size: .; cdr3_nt: TGTGCCAGCAGTTACTCGTATAGCGGGGAAGAGACCCAGTACTTC; cdr3_aa: CASSYSYSGEETQYF
v_call: TRBV5-4; d_call: .; j_call: TRBJ2-5; clone_size: .; cdr3_nt: TGTGCCAGCAGCTTGGTTGGCAGGGGGGCAAACCAAGAGACCCAGTACTTC; cdr3_aa: CASSLVGRGANQETQYF
v_call: TRBV6-1; d_call: .; j_call: TRBJ1-2; clone_size: .; cdr3_nt: TGTGCCAGCAGTGAAGCGTCGGGTCAGGGGAATTATGGCTACACCTTC; cdr3_aa: CASSEASGQGNYGYTF
v_call: TRBV4-2; d_call: .; j_call: TRBJ2-7; clone_size: once; cdr3_nt: TGTGCCAGCAGCCCAACAACGGGGGGCTACGACGAGCAGTACTTC; cdr3_aa: CASSPTTGGYDEQYF
v_call: TRBV10-3; d_call: .; j_call: TRBJ1-6; clone_size: .; cdr3_nt: TGTGCCATCAAGGGGGTAGATAATTCACCCCTCCACTTT; cdr3_aa: CAIKGVDNSPLHF
v_call: TRBV7-8; d_call: TRBD1; j_call: TRBJ2-7; clone_size: .; cdr3_nt: TGTGCCAGCAGTCTAGGACAGGGGGGTTACGAGCAGTACTTC; cdr3_aa: CASSLGQGGYEQYF
v_call: TRBV7-9; d_call: .; j_call: TRBJ2-1; clone_size: .; cdr3_nt: TGTGCCAGCAGGGTACTGGATGAGCAGTTCTTC; cdr3_aa: CASRVLDEQFF
v_call: TRBV6-5; d_call: .; j_call: TRBJ1-2; clone_size: .; cdr3_nt: TGTGCCAGCAGTTATTTGACATCGGGGTTTGGAGGCTACACCTTC; cdr3_aa: CASSYLTSGFGGYTF
v_call: TRBV18; d_call: TRBD2; j_call: TRBJ2-1; clone_size: .; cdr3_nt: TGTGCCAGCTCACCCCTAGCGGGGAGCTCCTACAATGAGCAGTTCTTC; cdr3_aa: CASSPLAGSSYNEQFF
v_call: TRBV19; d_call: TRBD1; j_call: TRBJ1-5; clone_size: .; cdr3_nt: TGTGCCAGTAGTTCCGGGACAGGGGGGTTTATTCAGCCCCAGCATTTT; cdr3_aa: CASSSGTGGFIQPQHF
v_call: TRBV5-1; d_call: .; j_call: TRBJ2-6; clone_size: once; cdr3_nt: TGCGCCAGCAGCTTAGGTCGTGGTTTCGGCGCTGGGGCCAACGTCCTGACTTTC; cdr3_aa: CASSLGRGFGAGANVLTF
v_call: TRBV27; d_call: .; j_call: TRBJ1-1; clone_size: .; cdr3_nt: TGTGCCAGCAGCCTGACACACTGGGGTGAAGCTTTCTTT; cdr3_aa: CASSLTHWGEAFF
v_call: TRBV6-5; d_call: TRBD1; j_call: TRBJ1-2; clone_size: once; cdr3_nt: TGTGCCAGCAGTTACGGCTCAGGGGGTCGCTATGGCTACACCTTC; cdr3_aa: CASSYGSGGRYGYTF
v_call: TRBV18; d_call: .; j_call: TRBJ1-1; clone_size: .; cdr3_nt: TGTGCCAGCTCACCACAGTCTTCCCGAGGGGGAATGGGCACTGAAGCTTTCTTT; cdr3_aa: CASSPQSSRGGMGTEAFF
v_call: TRBV4-1; d_call: .; j_call: TRBJ2-2; clone_size: .; cdr3_nt: TGCGCCAGCAGCCAAGGTTCCCAGGTAACCGGGGAGCTGTTTTTT; cdr3_aa: CASSQGSQVTGELFF
v_call: TRBV11-2; d_call: TRBD2; j_call: TRBJ2-3; clone_size: .; cdr3_nt: TGTGCCAGCAGCCTTCGGACTAGTCCGGGCTCCACAGATACGCAGTATTTT; cdr3_aa: CASSLRTSPGSTDTQYF
v_call: TRBV29-1; d_call: .; j_call: TRBJ1-2; clone_size: .; cdr3_nt: TGCAGCGTCGCCGAAGGCTATGGCTACACCTTC; cdr3_aa: CSVAEGYGYTF
v_call: TRBV5-4; d_call: .; j_call: TRBJ1-6; clone_size: few; cdr3_nt: TGTGCCAGCAGCCGGGGCCTCTCACCCCTCCACTTT; cdr3_aa: CASSRGLSPLHF
v_call: TRBV7-3; d_call: .; j_call: TRBJ1-6; clone_size: .; cdr3_nt: TGTGCCAGCAGCTACTCCTATAATTCACCCCTCCACTTT; cdr3_aa: CASSYSYNSPLHF
v_call: TRBV12-3/TRBV12-4; d_call: .; j_call: TRBJ1-6; clone_size: .; cdr3_nt: TGTGCCAGCAGGGGAGGGGGTAATTCACCCCTCCACTTT; cdr3_aa: CASRGGGNSPLHF
v_call: TRBV6-5; d_call: .; j_call: TRBJ2-7; clone_size: .; cdr3_nt: TGTGCCAGCAGTTTGGGGGCAATAGACGAGCAGTACTTC; cdr3_aa: CASSLGAIDEQYF
v_call: TRBV9; d_call: .; j_call: TRBJ2-7; clone_size: .; cdr3_nt: TGTGCCAGCAGCTGGTCACAGAGCTCCTACGAGCAGTACTTC; cdr3_aa: CASSWSQSSYEQYF
v_call: TRBV7-9; d_call: .; j_call: TRBJ2-7; clone_size: .; cdr3_nt: TGTGCCAGCAGCTTTGGGGCCGGCTACGAGCAGTACTTC; cdr3_aa: CASSFGAGYEQYF
v_call: TRBV12-2; d_call: .; j_call: TRBJ1-1; clone_size: .; cdr3_nt: TGTGCAAGTCGCTGTGGGTCAGGGATCACTGAAGCTTTCTTT; cdr3_aa: CASRCGSGITEAFF
v_call: TRBV3-1/TRBV3-2; d_call: .; j_call: TRBJ1-2; clone_size: .; cdr3_nt: TGTGCCAGCAGCGCCCGGCTCCAATATGGCTACACCTTC; cdr3_aa: CASSARLQYGYTF
v_call: TRBV3-1/TRBV3-2; d_call: .; j_call: TRBJ2-7; clone_size: once; cdr3_nt: TGTGCCAGCAGCCAAATGAGGACTCCCTACGAGCAGTACTTC; cdr3_aa: CASSQMRTPYEQYF
v_call: TRBV5-4; d_call: .; j_call: TRBJ2-7; clone_size: once; cdr3_nt: TGTGCCAGCAGCTTGAATTCCGGGGAGCAGTACTTC; cdr3_aa: CASSLNSGEQYF
v_call: TRBV6-1; d_call: TRBD1; j_call: TRBJ2-3; clone_size: .; cdr3_nt: TGTGCCAGCAGTGAGGGGACAGGGGGCACAGATACGCAGTATTTT; cdr3_aa: CASSEGTGGTDTQYF
v_call: TRBV6-5; d_call: .; j_call: TRBJ1-2; clone_size: .; cdr3_nt: TGTGCCAGCAGTCCCGGATTCCCCAGCGGCTACACCTTC; cdr3_aa: CASSPGFPSGYTF
v_call: TRBV19; d_call: TRBD1; j_call: TRBJ2-6; clone_size: .; cdr3_nt: TGTGCCAGTGCGAAGGGGACAGGAGTCTCTGGGGCCAACGTCCTGACTTTC; cdr3_aa: CASAKGTGVSGANVLTF
v_call: TRBV5-4; d_call: .; j_call: TRBJ1-1; clone_size: .; cdr3_nt: TGTGCCAGCAGCTCTTATGGACCAGGGGCTTTTTCTGAAGCTTTCTTT; cdr3_aa: CASSSYGPGAFSEAFF
v_call: TRBV2; d_call: .; j_call: TRBJ2-3; clone_size: .; cdr3_nt: TGTGCCAGCACGGGCACTAGCACAGATACGCAGTATTTT; cdr3_aa: CASTGTSTDTQYF
v_call: TRBV2; d_call: TRBD1; j_call: TRBJ2-7; clone_size: .; cdr3_nt: TGTGCCAGCAGGTCACGACGCGTGAGACAGGGCTCTGTGGAGCAGTACTTC; cdr3_aa: CASRSRRVRQGSVEQYF
v_call: TRBV6-4; d_call: .; j_call: TRBJ1-1; clone_size: .; cdr3_nt: TGTGCCAGCAGTGAGGCTATGAACACTGAAGCTTTCTTT; cdr3_aa: CASSEAMNTEAFF
v_call: TRBV2; d_call: .; j_call: TRBJ1-3; clone_size: .; cdr3_nt: TGTGCCAGCAGGGAGGATGCTGGAAACACCATATATTTT; cdr3_aa: CASREDAGNTIYF
v_call: TRBV6-5; d_call: .; j_call: TRBJ2-1; clone_size: .; cdr3_nt: TGTGCCAGCATAGGCGCGCCCTCCTACAATGAGCAGTTCTTC; cdr3_aa: CASIGAPSYNEQFF
v_call: TRBV5-1; d_call: .; j_call: TRBJ2-5; clone_size: .; cdr3_nt: TGCGCCAGCAGCTTAAAAGAGACCCAGTACTTC; cdr3_aa: CASSLKETQYF
v_call: TRBV2; d_call: .; j_call: TRBJ1-5; clone_size: .; cdr3_nt: TGTGCCAGCAGTGGGATAGGGGTGGGCAATCAGCCCCAGCATTTT; cdr3_aa: CASSGIGVGNQPQHF
v_call: TRBV7-8; d_call: TRBD2; j_call: TRBJ2-1; clone_size: .; cdr3_nt: TGTGCCAGCAGCCCTATAGCGGGGGGGCAGTCCAATGAGCAGTTCTTC; cdr3_aa: CASSPIAGGQSNEQFF
v_call: TRBV21-1; d_call: .; j_call: TRBJ2-3; clone_size: .; cdr3_nt: TGTGCCAGCAGCAGGTCTAGCGCCACAGATACGCAGTATTTT; cdr3_aa: CASSRSSATDTQYF
v_call: TRBV12-5; d_call: .; j_call: TRBJ2-7; clone_size: .; cdr3_nt: TGTGCTAGTGCCTTAGCGGAAAAAAGAACCTACGAGCAGTACTTC; cdr3_aa: CASALAEKRTYEQYF
v_call: TRBV7-6; d_call: TRBD2; j_call: TRBJ2-2; clone_size: .; cdr3_nt: TGTGCCAGCAGCTTACGGGCGCTAGCGGGGGGGGCGAACACCGGGGAGCTGTTTTTT; cdr3_aa: CASSLRALAGGANTGELFF
v_call: TRBV19; d_call: .; j_call: TRBJ1-1; clone_size: .; cdr3_nt: TGTGCCAGTAGTATTTACAGTATGAACACTGAAGCTTTCTTT; cdr3_aa: CASSIYSMNTEAFF
v_call: TRBV4-1; d_call: .; j_call: TRBJ2-2; clone_size: .; cdr3_nt: TGCGCCAGCAGCCAGCACGTCGACCTGAACACCGGGGAGCTGTTTTTT; cdr3_aa: CASSQHVDLNTGELFF
v_call: TRBV4-1; d_call: .; j_call: TRBJ2-7; clone_size: .; cdr3_nt: TGCGCCAGCAGCCAGAACTACGAGCAGTACTTC; cdr3_aa: CASSQNYEQYF
v_call: TRBV4-1; d_call: TRBD2; j_call: TRBJ2-5; clone_size: once; cdr3_nt: TGCGCCAGCAGCCAAGAGGCAACGGGGGGGCTGGGGACCCAGTACTTC; cdr3_aa: CASSQEATGGLGTQYF
v_call: TRBV5-4; d_call: .; j_call: TRBJ1-2; clone_size: .; cdr3_nt: TGTGCCAGCAGCTTGGAAGTTGAGGGATCTAACTATGGCTACACCTTC; cdr3_aa: CASSLEVEGSNYGYTF
v_call: TRBV3-1/TRBV3-2; d_call: TRBD2; j_call: TRBJ2-3; clone_size: .; cdr3_nt: TGTGCCAGCAGCCATGCTTCTCTCAGTGCGGGGGGGCAGACAGATACGCAGTATTTT; cdr3_aa: CASSHASLSAGGQTDTQYF
v_call: TRBV5-6; d_call: .; j_call: TRBJ1-1; clone_size: .; cdr3_nt: TGTGCCAGCAGCTTTACAGGGTTGAACACTGAAGCTTTCTTT; cdr3_aa: CASSFTGLNTEAFF
v_call: TRBV5-5; d_call: TRBD2; j_call: TRBJ2-5; clone_size: once; cdr3_nt: TGTGCCAGCAGCTCAACTAGCGGGGGACGAGAGACCCAGTACTTC; cdr3_aa: CASSSTSGGRETQYF
v_call: TRBV11-2; d_call: .; j_call: TRBJ1-1; clone_size: .; cdr3_nt: TGTGCCAGCAGCAGGCGGGTCTCGTCCGAACGGACTGAAGCTTTCTTT; cdr3_aa: CASSRRVSSERTEAFF
v_call: TRBV5-1; d_call: .; j_call: TRBJ2-1; clone_size: .; cdr3_nt: TGCGCCAGCGGCAGGGTGAGATACAATGAGCAGTTCTTC; cdr3_aa: CASGRVRYNEQFF
v_call: TRBV5-4; d_call: .; j_call: TRBJ1-3; clone_size: .; cdr3_nt: TGTGCCAGCAGTTCCCCCTCAGGAAACACCATATATTTT; cdr3_aa: CASSSPSGNTIYF
v_call: TRBV7-3; d_call: .; j_call: TRBJ2-7; clone_size: .; cdr3_nt: TGTGCCAGCAGCCCACACGGCCGACCTGACGAGCAGTACTTC; cdr3_aa: CASSPHGRPDEQYF
v_call: TRBV7-6; d_call: TRBD1; j_call: TRBJ1-1; clone_size: few; cdr3_nt: TGTGCCAGCAGTTCCGGGACAGGGGGAAACACTGAAGCTTTCTTT; cdr3_aa: CASSSGTGGNTEAFF
v_call: TRBV18; d_call: .; j_call: TRBJ2-1; clone_size: .; cdr3_nt: TGTGCCAGCTCACCCGTCAATGAGCAGTTCTTC; cdr3_aa: CASSPVNEQFF
v_call: TRBV6-6; d_call: TRBD2; j_call: TRBJ2-5; clone_size: once; cdr3_nt: TGTGCCAGCAGCCCCCCGGGGGGTGGGGGAGAGACCCAGTACTTC; cdr3_aa: CASSPPGGGGETQYF